The 14 T cell receptor beta chains below all came from one sample that was sequenced in a study of cytomegalovirus exposure and HLA in healthy donors (dated by TCRdb to about 2017). The receptor library was made with the immunoSEQ multiplex PCR assay. For the multiplex PCR, a mixture combining 60 forward primers for TCR Vbeta segments and 13 reverse primers for TCR Jbeta segments was used. TCRdb limited this immuneACCESS table to in-frame rearrangements with V and J called. A share of clones is missing; checked studies link under half to unresolved V genes, and the rest is unexplained. For this sample there are 150,000 to 200,000 clones; 80% to 90% appear just once. Jointly, the top ten make up 4.8% of the sample. Sequencing was performed on PBMCs. Every receptor here comes from a girl aged 10 to 17 in good health and CMV-seropositive.

CDR3 nucleotides: TGCAGCGTTGGTGGGGGGGCCCCGGGACATTGGTGGCCTGAAGCTTTCTTT. Encoded protein: CSVGGGAPGHWWPEAFF. V and J are TRBV29-1 and TRBJ1-1, with D possibly matching TRBD1 (6 bases). This CDR3 has 17 residues. Germline lookup yields CDR1 SQVTM and CDR2 ANQGSEA. Between the trimmed V and J ends, which lost 4 bases and 6 bases, there was a span of 27 bases.

The rearrangement joins TRBV9 to TRBJ1-5; 8 positions agree with TRBD1. This CDR3 region has 15 residues. J was trimmed by 6 bases and V by 0 bases; bases with no gene match: 5. CDR1 and CDR2 (germline): SGDLS, YYNGEE. Here the CDR3 reads CASSVGTGPGQPQHF. CDR3 DNA: TGTGCCAGCAGCGTAGGGACAGGGCCGGGTCAGCCCCAGCATTTT.

The J gene is TRBJ1-5, the V gene TRBV19; D is unresolved. The CDR3 loop spans 19 amino acids. V shed 1 base and J shed 1 base, with 20 bases lying between them. CDR1 is LNHDA, CDR2 SQIVND, per germline (reference sequence). The CDR3 sequence is CASSIAGGEGHGSNQPQHF. Written as DNA, the CDR3 is TGTGCCAGTAGTATAGCCGGCGGAGAAGGTCACGGGAGCAATCAGCCCCAGCATTTT.

This chain joins TRBV6-5 and TRBJ1-1; weak D call: TRBD1 (5 bases). V was shortened by 2 bases and J by 1 base, with 11 bases between the two germline ends. There are 15 residues in the CDR3. Per germline, CDR1 MNHEY and CDR2 SVGAGI. Written as DNA, the CDR3 is TGTGCCAGCAGTTACGTAGGGGTGGGGAACACTGAAGCTTTCTTT. Protein sequence: CASSYVGVGNTEAFF.

The V call is TRBV4-1, the J call TRBJ1-5, with TRBD1 identical over 9 bases. Germline V gene data show CDR1 as MGHRA and CDR2 as YSYEKL. The CDR3 length is 15 residues. The ends lost 3 bases at V and 3 bases at J; junction bases unmatched: 3. CDR3 amino acids: CASSHRDRDNQPQHF. The DNA of the CDR3 is TGCGCCAGCAGCCACCGGGACAGGGACAATCAGCCCCAGCATTTT.

The J gene is TRBJ2-5, the V gene TRBV10-1; a weak D match, TRBD2 (6 bases). CDR1 WNHNN and CDR2 SYGVQD come from the germline V gene (reference sequence). The CDR3 length is 14 residues. V was cut by 5 bases and J by 5 bases, with 15 bases left in between. The CDR3 here is CASSTGLSGETQYF. The CDR3 DNA reads as TGCGCCAGCAGTACGGGACTTTCTGGGGAGACCCAGTACTTC.

The chain couples TRBV5-6 to TRBJ2-3; 8 bases line up with TRBD2. The germline V gene encodes CDR1 SGHDT and CDR2 YYEEEE. J lost 5 bases, V lost 2 bases, and 7 bases had no gene match. The CDR3 runs 15 residues. In DNA form, the CDR3 reads TGTGCCAGCAGCTTCCGGGGGGGTAGTCAAGATACGCAGTATTTT. Protein sequence: CASSFRGGSQDTQYF.

The chain carries TRBV7-9 and TRBJ1-4; 9 bases match TRBD1. With 6 bases clipped from V and 6 bases from J, the junction kept 8 bases outside the gene matches. CDR1 and CDR2 from the germline V gene are SEHNR and FQNEAQ (reference sequence). This CDR3 is built from 15 residues. This chain's CDR3 is CASRPSGTGYEKLFF. The DNA of the CDR3 is TGTGCCAGCAGACCTTCTGGGACAGGGTATGAAAAACTGTTTTTT.

V is TRBV12-5 and J is TRBJ2-1; no reliable D call. V lost 5 bases and J lost 0, with 5 bases in between. The germline V gene has CDR1 LGHNT and CDR2 FRNRAP. CDR3 size: 13 residues. The CDR3 nucleotides read TGTGCTAGTGGTCCTCCCTCCTACAATGAGCAGTTCTTC. It is translated as CASGPPSYNEQFF.

This rearrangement joins TRBV5-1 to TRBJ2-1; TRBD1 agrees at 9 bases. The CDR3 runs 14 residues. CDR1 is SGHRS, CDR2 YFSETQ, per germline. The ends lost 5 bases at V and 6 bases at J; junction bases unmatched: 6. CDR3 nucleotides: TGCGCCAGCAGTTCCGGGACAGGGATCAATGAGCAGTTCTTC. This sequence encodes CASSSGTGINEQFF.

V is TRBV9 and J is TRBJ2-3; D unclear. This CDR3 has 15 residues. With 0 bases removed from V and 0 bases from J, the gap between germline ends came to 8 bases. CDR1 SGDLS and CDR2 YYNGEE come from the germline V gene. The CDR3 region is CASSVAVRSTDTQYF. The CDR3 DNA reads as TGTGCCAGCAGCGTAGCCGTCAGGAGCACAGATACGCAGTATTTT.

The chain employs TRBV15 and TRBJ1-2, with D unclear. Germline CDR1 LNHNV, CDR2 YYDKDF (reference sequence). This CDR3 region has 16 residues. Deletions cut 0 bases from V and 4 bases from J, with 15 bases between. CDR3 nucleotides: TGTGCCACCAGCAGAGATGGACGGGGTTGGAGCTATGGCTACACCTTC. It translates to CATSRDGRGWSYGYTF.

The chain uses TRBV9 and TRBJ1-2; D possibly corresponds to TRBD1 (5 bases). V was shortened by 3 bases and J by 5 bases, with 17 bases between the two germline ends. Looked up from germline, CDR1 is SGDLS and CDR2 is YYNGEE. The CDR3 runs to 15 residues. This chain's CDR3 is CASSGWGGTFYGYTF. CDR3 sequence (DNA): TGTGCCAGCAGCGGGTGGGGGGGGACTTTTTATGGCTACACCTTC.

The chain links TRBV9 to TRBJ2-1; D perhaps matches TRBD2 (5 bases). CDR3 size: 15 residues. Germline CDR1 and CDR2: SGDLS and YYNGEE. The V and J ends lost 4 bases and 8 bases respectively, with 19 bases between them. CDR3 residues: CASSPRTAHGDEQFF. The CDR3 DNA follows: TGTGCCAGCAGCCCTCGGACTGCCCACGGGGATGAGCAGTTCTTC.